The 10 T cell receptor beta chains reported below all come from one sample, sequenced in a study of OX40 agonist ivuxolimab in advanced cancers. The table came from immunoSEQ multiplex PCR; TCRdb's copy has only in-frame clones and leaves some out. The sample holds some 83,000 clones; just over 85% are singletons and the top ten take 1.9%. Source: CD4+ or CD8+ T cells sorted from blood, taken in a trial of the OX40 agonist ivuxolimab. The source of these receptors is an adult with an advanced solid tumor such as melanoma, head and neck, liver or kidney cancer.

About this clone: At one end, the junction sequence differs from germline, possibly due to a read error. This specimen includes other DNA sequences encoding the same CDR3. This sequence joins TRBV4-3 and TRBJ1-5; D is ambiguous. This CDR3 has 13 amino acids. CDR1 is LGHNA and CDR2 is YSLEER in the germline V gene. CDR3 sequence reads: CASSQVDGEPQHF. In DNA form, the CDR3 reads TGCGCCAGCAGTCAAGTGGACGGAGAGCCCCAGCATTTT.

CDR3 sequence: CASSPSGRPTGELFF. CDR3 bases: TGTGCCAGCAGCCCTAGCGGGAGACCCACCGGGGAGCTGTTTTTT. The gene calls are TRBV9 and TRBJ2-2; TRBD2 matches at 10 bases. The CDR3 contains 15 residues. CDR1 is SGDLS, CDR2 YYNGEE, per germline. J gave up 4 bases and V 4 bases, and 4 bases lay outside the gene matches.

The chain links TRBV7-6 to TRBJ1-1; tentatively, D is TRBD1 (6 bases). V lost 2 bases and J lost 7, with 8 bases in between. The CDR3 length is 12 residues. Germline values: CDR1 SGHVS, CDR2 FNYEAQ. The CDR3 here is CASSLRTVEAFF. The CDR3 coding sequence is TGTGCCAGCAGCTTACGGACAGTTGAAGCTTTCTTT.

The CDR3 bases are TGTGCCAGCAGCCTCGACAGGTTCACAGATACGCAGTATTTT. Translating it yields CASSLDRFTDTQYF. The chain is built from TRBV7-6 and TRBJ2-3; D is possibly TRBD1 (6 bases). The CDR3 runs 14 residues. V lost 5 bases to trimming and J lost 2 bases, with 11 bases between them. Germline V gene lookup returns CDR1 SGHVS and CDR2 FNYEAQ. The full variable domain, with the rest looked up from reference TRBV7-6 and TRBJ2-3, is GAGVSQSPRYKVTKRGQDVALRCDPISGHVSLYWYRQALGQGPEFLTYFNYEAQQDKSGLPNDRFSAERPEGSISTLTIQRTEQRDSAMYRCASSLDRFTDTQYFGPGTRLTVL.

This chain connects TRBV30 to TRBJ1-6; no clear D gene. CDR3 length equals 14 residues. CDR1 and CDR2 from the germline V gene are GTSNPN and SVGIG (reference sequence). V gave up 0 bases and J gave up 5 bases, with 8 bases separating them. The CDR3 is CAWSVRPNNSPLHF. The CDR3 DNA is TGTGCCTGGAGTGTAAGGCCGAATAATTCACCCCTCCACTTT.

V gene TRBV28 combines with J gene TRBJ2-1, with 8 bases aligning to TRBD2. The CDR3 loop spans 17 amino acids. V lost 8 bases, J lost 2 bases, and 14 bases stayed unmatched. Looked up from germline, CDR1 is MDHEN and CDR2 is SYDVKM. CDR3 protein: CASFPTHLGLAYNEQFF. DNA of the CDR3: TGTGCCAGCTTCCCGACCCACCTGGGACTAGCCTACAATGAGCAGTTCTTC.

The rearrangement uses TRBV27 and TRBJ2-2; D gene unclear. The CDR3 runs to 16 residues. The V gene lost 3 bases and the J gene lost 6 bases, with 17 bases spanning the gap. CDR1 is MNHEY and CDR2 is SMNVEV in the germline V gene (reference sequence). CDR3 coding DNA: TGTGCCAGCAGTTTCGACCCAGCGCGCTCCGCCGGGGAGCTGTTTTTT. The encoded protein is CASSFDPARSAGELFF.

In its sample, this clone was seen a few times. The V and J genes are TRBV6-4 and TRBJ2-1; 10 bases fit TRBD2. Per germline, CDR1 MRHNA and CDR2 SNTAGT. V trimming: 4 bases; J trimming: 9 bases; junction bases outside the gene matches: 6. The CDR3 contains 14 residues. The CDR3, as DNA: TGTGCCAGCAGTGTAACTAGCGGGATGAGTGAGCAGTTCTTC. The encoded protein is CASSVTSGMSEQFF.

The rearrangement joins TRBV9 to TRBJ2-3, with 8 positions matching TRBD2. The CDR3 extends over 18 amino acids. The germline V gene encodes CDR1 SGDLS and CDR2 YYNGEE. Trimming at V came to 3 bases and at J to 0 bases, leaving 12 bases not matched to a gene. Here the CDR3 reads CASSGRAGVITSTDTQYF. In nucleotides, the CDR3 is TGTGCCAGCAGCGGTCGAGCGGGGGTCATTACTAGCACAGATACGCAGTATTTT.

V is TRBV4-1 and J is TRBJ2-1; the match to TRBD2 covers 8 bases. Unmatched junction bases numbered 12, after V lost 3 bases and J lost 5 bases. Germline CDR1 MGHRA, CDR2 YSYEKL. The CDR3 is 17 amino acids. The CDR3 DNA reads as TGCGCCAGCAGCCACCTGAACACGGGAGGGCCAAACAATGAGCAGTTCTTC. Protein product: CASSHLNTGGPNNEQFF.